The 19 T cell receptor beta chains reported below all come from one sample, sequenced in a study of CD8 T cells in Susac syndrome. Random-hexamer reverse transcription was applied to roughly 0.45 to 1 ug RNA. TCRdb re-derived calls from the immunoSEQ multiplex PCR reads in MiXCR, one entry per CDR3 protein. Among approximately 90,000 distinct CDR3 sequences listed, approximately 92% were seen once. Sample: CD8+ T cells from PBMCs. These receptors were obtained from a human donor in good health.

V gene TRBV7-8 combines with J gene TRBJ1-6; D gene unclear. Trimming took 3 bases from V and 6 from J, leaving 9 bases between them. The germline V gene encodes CDR1 SGHVS and CDR2 FQNEAQ. The CDR3 has 14 amino acids. The CDR3 sequence: CASSFGSSNSPLHF. The CDR3 nucleotides are TGTGCCAGCAGCTTCGGGAGTAGTAATTCACCCCTCCACTTT.

This chain connects TRBV9 to TRBJ2-1; the match to TRBD2 covers 15 bases. The germline CDR1 and CDR2 sequences are SGDLS and YYNGEE. V shed 0 bases, J shed 0 bases, and the junction held 4 bases outside the gene matches. This CDR3 has 19 residues. Here the CDR3 reads CASSVGGLAGGVSYNEQFF. CDR3 nucleotide sequence: TGTGCCAGCAGCGTAGGAGGACTAGCGGGGGGGGTCTCCTACAATGAGCAGTTCTTC.

This chain connects TRBV14 to TRBJ2-7; D may match TRBD1 or TRBD2 (5 bases each). Trimming took off 5 bases at V and 7 bases at J, with 18 bases between the two ends. This CDR3 comprises 14 residues. Germline V CDR1 and CDR2: SGHDN, FVKESK. CDR3 nucleotide sequence: TGTGCCAGCAGCGCGAGCCAGGGACCTGGGGAGCAGTACTTC. It specifies CASSASQGPGEQYF. The full variable domain, rest sourced from reference TRBV14 and TRBJ2-7, is EAGVTQFPSHSVIEKGQTVTLRCDPISGHDNLYWYRRVMGKEIKFLLHFVKESKQDESGMPNNRFLAERTGGTYSTLKVQPAELEDSGVYFCASSASQGPGEQYFGPGTRLTVT.

The chain's CDR3 is CASSLTSGDTDTQYF. CDR3 bases: TGTGCCAGCAGCCTGACTAGCGGTGATACAGATACGCAGTATTTT. This sequence joins TRBV7-8 and TRBJ2-3; the match to TRBD2 covers 9 bases. From germline, CDR1 is SGHVS and CDR2 FQNEAQ. Trimming took 5 bases from V and 3 from J; bases not matched to a gene: 6. The CDR3 has 15 amino acids.

The chain links TRBV5-4 to TRBJ2-1, with D tentatively TRBD2 (5 bases). V was shortened by 5 bases and J by 9 bases, with 15 bases between the two germline ends. CDR3 length: 13 residues. Germline CDR1 SGHNT, CDR2 YYREEE (reference sequence). CDR3 region: CASSYGASSEQFF. The CDR3 DNA follows: TGTGCCAGCAGTTATGGTGCTAGCAGTGAGCAGTTCTTC.

This clonotype was recorded once. V usage is TRBV6-2 or TRBV6-3 and J usage is TRBJ2-7, with D tentatively TRBD2 (5 bases). From germline, CDR1 is MNHEY and CDR2 SVGEGT. The CDR3 runs 15 residues. The V and J ends lost 2 bases and 1 base respectively, with 12 bases between them. CDR3 sequence: CASSYSGDGSYEQYF. Here the CDR3 DNA reads TGTGCCAGCAGTTACAGCGGAGACGGATCCTACGAGCAGTACTTC.

The V gene is TRBV7-2, the J gene TRBJ1-1; possibly TRBD1 for D (6 bases). With 6 bases removed from V and 2 bases from J, the gap between germline ends came to 13 bases. The CDR3 runs to 14 residues. Germline-derived CDR1 and CDR2 are SGHTA and FQGNSA. CDR3 residues: CASRGGGGNTEAFF. CDR3 DNA: TGTGCCAGCAGGGGGGGAGGGGGAAACACTGAAGCTTTCTTT.

The rearrangement links TRBV7-3 to TRBJ1-1, with 10 bases lining up with TRBD1. Germline values: CDR1 SGHTA, CDR2 FQGTGA. CDR3 length: 15 residues. The V gene end was trimmed by 5 bases and the J gene end by 5 bases; junction bases not matched to a gene: 8. CDR3 DNA sequence: TGTGCCAGCAGCCACGGGACAGGGGCTGGGACTGAAGCTTTCTTT. It yields the protein CASSHGTGAGTEAFF. Together with reference TRBV7-3 and TRBJ1-1, the CDR3 gives the full variable domain: GAGVSQTPSNKVTEKGKYVELRCDPISGHTALYWYRQSLGQGPEFLIYFQGTGAADDSGLPNDRFFAVRPEGSVSTLKIQRTERGDSAVYLCASSHGTGAGTEAFFGQGTRLTVV.

Here the CDR3 reads CASSLVGRSKDGYTF. The DNA of the CDR3 is TGTGCCAGCAGCTTAGTCGGCAGATCCAAGGACGGCTACACCTTC. This chain connects TRBV7-9 to TRBJ1-2; unclear D gene. This CDR3 has 15 residues. Per the germline V gene, CDR1 is SEHNR and CDR2 is FQNEAQ (reference sequence). The V gene lost 1 base and the J gene lost 8 bases, with 17 bases spanning the gap.

The V gene is TRBV3-1, the J gene TRBJ2-4; 13 positions agree with TRBD2. Germline V CDR1 and CDR2: LGHDT, YNNKEL (reference sequence). CDR3 length equals 19 residues. V lost 4 bases to trimming and J lost 0 bases; unmatched junction nucleotides: 9. The CDR3 loop reads CASSPTTSGGPLAKNIQYF. The CDR3 coding sequence is TGTGCCAGCAGCCCTACGACTAGCGGGGGGCCCCTAGCCAAAAACATTCAGTACTTC.

This rearrangement joins TRBV4-1 to TRBJ1-4; 9 nucleotides agree with TRBD1. Germline CDR1 is MGHRA and CDR2 is YSYEKL. The CDR3 sequence is 18 residues long. Trimming at V came to 0 bases and at J to 10 bases, leaving 15 bases not matched to a gene. CDR3 protein: CASSQDSDRGRIVGKLFF. In DNA form, the CDR3 reads TGCGCCAGCAGCCAAGATTCGGACAGGGGCCGTATCGTGGGAAAACTGTTTTTT.

V and J are TRBV7-9 and TRBJ1-6; D is unresolved. Germline V gene data show CDR1 as SEHNR and CDR2 as FQNEAQ (reference sequence). V dropped 1 base and J dropped 2 bases, with 12 bases sitting between them. CDR3 length equals 17 residues. Here the CDR3 DNA reads TGTGCCAGCAGCTTAGGAAGCCGGGGTGCCTATAATTCACCCCTCCACTTT. Translating it yields CASSLGSRGAYNSPLHF.

V is TRBV2 and J is TRBJ2-5, with D possibly TRBD1 on 6 matching bases. Germline V lookup: CDR1 SNHLY, CDR2 FYNNEI. Trimming shortened V by 2 bases and J by 7 bases, and 14 bases separated the two germline ends. The CDR3 extends over 14 amino acids. The CDR3 DNA reads TGTGCCAGCAGTGAAATCCCAGGGGTTGGGACCCAGTACTTC. This codes for CASSEIPGVGTQYF.

This chain connects TRBV7-9 to TRBJ2-3; maybe TRBD1 (5 bases). This CDR3 has 14 amino acids. Trimming removed 1 base at V and 2 bases at J, with 7 bases between. Looked up from germline, CDR1 is SEHNR and CDR2 is FQNEAQ (reference sequence). CDR3 coding DNA: TGTGCCAGCAGCTTAGAGGGGCCCACAGATACGCAGTATTTT. This encodes CASSLEGPTDTQYF.

The chain employs TRBV29-1 and TRBJ1-2; the D gene is possibly TRBD1 (6 bases). The germline V gene has CDR1 SQVTM and CDR2 ANQGSEA. The CDR3 is made up of 13 amino acids. V gave up 2 bases and J gave up 7 bases, with 14 bases separating them. The CDR3 nucleotides read TGCAGCGTTGAATCGAGACAGGCCGCTGGCTACACCTTC. It is translated as CSVESRQAAGYTF.

The chain uses TRBV19 and TRBJ2-7, with 10 bases fitting TRBD1. This CDR3 contains 14 residues. The ends lost 8 bases at V and 12 bases at J; junction bases unmatched: 16. CDR1 and CDR2 (germline): LNHDA, SQIVND (reference sequence). The CDR3 DNA follows: TGTGCCAGTGGACCCGGGACAGGGGACCCTCCGAGGTACTTC. Its protein is CASGPGTGDPPRYF.

J is TRBJ2-2 and V is TRBV20-1; TRBD2 agrees at 9 bases. Germline V CDR1 and CDR2: DFQATT, SNEGSKA (reference sequence). The CDR3 contains 14 residues. V lost 1 base and J lost 3; bases outside the gene matches: 0. The DNA for the CDR3 is TGCAGTGCTAGAGTAGCGGGGGACACCGGGGAGCTGTTTTTT. Its translation is CSARVAGDTGELFF.

This sequence joins TRBV13 and TRBJ1-5; D call uncertain. V was trimmed by 3 bases and J by 4 bases, leaving 10 bases between them. This CDR3 is built from 14 residues. Germline CDR1 reads PRHDT; CDR2 reads FYEKMQ (reference sequence). CDR3 sequence: CASSFGRINQPQHF. CDR3 in DNA: TGTGCCAGCAGCTTCGGACGGATTAATCAGCCCCAGCATTTT.

The chain recombines TRBV27 with TRBJ1-5; a possible D gene is TRBD1 (5 bases). V lost 6 bases, J lost 6 bases, and 15 bases lay in between. The V gene's germline CDR1 is MNHEY and CDR2 SMNVEV (reference sequence). The CDR3 runs 14 residues. DNA of the CDR3: TGTGCCAGCAGACCGGGTCCTGGGGGTCAGCCCCAGCATTTT. Its translation is CASRPGPGGQPQHF.